The rows below give T cell receptor beta chains drawn from one sample of a study of shared clonotypes between healthy human individuals. Sequenced by immunoSEQ multiplex PCR; TCRdb stores in-frame clones only, minus some. The sample has over a million clones, 95% to 99% seen once. Material: naive CD4+ T cells sorted from blood. These receptors were obtained from a man aged 25-40 years in good health. Each CDR3 is given with its conserved first and last residue. A D gene is named only where the DNA matches it firmly. Size is stated for part of the rows, as once, few or many counts, or as a class when the clone is expanded.

V gene	J gene	clone size	D gene	CDR3 protein	CDR3 DNA
TRBV5-1	TRBJ2-5	-	-	CASSFEPDRETQYF	TGCGCCAGCAGCTTTGAACCGGATCGAGAGACCCAGTACTTC
TRBV9	TRBJ2-7	-	-	CASSVGPAYEQYF	TGTGCCAGCAGCGTGGGGCCGGCCTACGAGCAGTACTTC
TRBV29-1	TRBJ2-4	once	-	CSVGVSNIQYF	TGCAGCGTTGGAGTTTCCAACATTCAGTACTTC
TRBV7-2	TRBJ2-7	once	TRBD2	CASSTQRGSSYEQYF	TGTGCCAGCAGCACCCAGCGGGGGAGCTCCTACGAGCAGTACTTC
TRBV5-8	TRBJ1-5	-	-	CASSLGAGQPQHF	TGTGCCAGCAGCTTGGGGGCTGGTCAGCCCCAGCATTTT
TRBV9	TRBJ2-1	-	-	CASSVDGYLDNEQFF	TGTGCCAGCAGCGTAGATGGGTACTTGGACAATGAGCAGTTCTTC
TRBV6-6	TRBJ2-7	-	-	CASTEAYEQYF	TGTGCCAGCACTGAAGCCTACGAGCAGTACTTC
TRBV19	TRBJ2-7	-	TRBD1	CASSRTGTYEQYF	TGTGCCAGTAGTAGGACAGGGACCTACGAGCAGTACTTC
TRBV20-1	TRBJ2-5	-	-	CTIGVQETQYF	TGCACTATAGGAGTCCAAGAGACCCAGTACTTC
TRBV18	TRBJ2-3	-	-	CASSPLKLPLPDTQYF	TGTGCCAGCTCACCACTTAAGCTCCCTCTTCCAGATACGCAGTATTTT
TRBV28	TRBJ2-7	-	-	CASGETFEQYF	TGTGCCAGCGGGGAGACCTTCGAGCAGTACTTC
TRBV29-1	TRBJ2-5	-	-	CSVEDDHREKETQYF	TGCAGCGTTGAAGATGATCACAGGGAAAAAGAGACCCAGTACTTC
TRBV6-1	TRBJ1-1	-	-	CASSEAQQNTEAFF	TGTGCCAGCAGTGAAGCACAACAGAACACTGAAGCTTTCTTT
TRBV7-3	TRBJ2-7	-	-	CASSSDMTGEQYF	TGTGCCAGCAGCTCTGACATGACCGGCGAGCAGTACTTC
TRBV6-1	TRBJ2-1	-	-	CASSGTEDSYNEQFF	TGTGCCAGCAGTGGGACCGAAGACTCCTACAATGAGCAGTTCTTC
TRBV7-2	TRBJ1-3	-	TRBD1	CASTPDRGNTIYF	TGTGCCAGCACCCCGGACAGGGGAAACACCATATATTTT
TRBV29-1	TRBJ2-5	-	TRBD1	CSSGQQGTQYF	TGCAGCTCGGGACAGCAAGGGACCCAGTACTTC
TRBV5-4	TRBJ1-1	-	-	CASKTGVMNTEAFF	TGTGCCAGTAAGACGGGAGTCATGAACACTGAAGCTTTCTTT
TRBV30	TRBJ2-7	-	TRBD2	CAWRASGSYEQYF	TGTGCCTGGAGGGCTAGCGGTTCCTACGAGCAGTACTTC
TRBV18	TRBJ1-2	-	-	CASSPASGGYTF	TGTGCCAGCTCACCAGCTTCAGGAGGCTACACCTTC
TRBV6-6	TRBJ2-7	-	TRBD1	CASSRSGTGVEQYF	TGTGCCAGCAGTAGGTCCGGGACAGGGGTCGAGCAGTACTTC
TRBV6-5	TRBJ1-1	-	TRBD1	CASSQTTGRVTEAFF	TGTGCCAGCAGTCAAACGACAGGGAGAGTGACTGAAGCTTTCTTT